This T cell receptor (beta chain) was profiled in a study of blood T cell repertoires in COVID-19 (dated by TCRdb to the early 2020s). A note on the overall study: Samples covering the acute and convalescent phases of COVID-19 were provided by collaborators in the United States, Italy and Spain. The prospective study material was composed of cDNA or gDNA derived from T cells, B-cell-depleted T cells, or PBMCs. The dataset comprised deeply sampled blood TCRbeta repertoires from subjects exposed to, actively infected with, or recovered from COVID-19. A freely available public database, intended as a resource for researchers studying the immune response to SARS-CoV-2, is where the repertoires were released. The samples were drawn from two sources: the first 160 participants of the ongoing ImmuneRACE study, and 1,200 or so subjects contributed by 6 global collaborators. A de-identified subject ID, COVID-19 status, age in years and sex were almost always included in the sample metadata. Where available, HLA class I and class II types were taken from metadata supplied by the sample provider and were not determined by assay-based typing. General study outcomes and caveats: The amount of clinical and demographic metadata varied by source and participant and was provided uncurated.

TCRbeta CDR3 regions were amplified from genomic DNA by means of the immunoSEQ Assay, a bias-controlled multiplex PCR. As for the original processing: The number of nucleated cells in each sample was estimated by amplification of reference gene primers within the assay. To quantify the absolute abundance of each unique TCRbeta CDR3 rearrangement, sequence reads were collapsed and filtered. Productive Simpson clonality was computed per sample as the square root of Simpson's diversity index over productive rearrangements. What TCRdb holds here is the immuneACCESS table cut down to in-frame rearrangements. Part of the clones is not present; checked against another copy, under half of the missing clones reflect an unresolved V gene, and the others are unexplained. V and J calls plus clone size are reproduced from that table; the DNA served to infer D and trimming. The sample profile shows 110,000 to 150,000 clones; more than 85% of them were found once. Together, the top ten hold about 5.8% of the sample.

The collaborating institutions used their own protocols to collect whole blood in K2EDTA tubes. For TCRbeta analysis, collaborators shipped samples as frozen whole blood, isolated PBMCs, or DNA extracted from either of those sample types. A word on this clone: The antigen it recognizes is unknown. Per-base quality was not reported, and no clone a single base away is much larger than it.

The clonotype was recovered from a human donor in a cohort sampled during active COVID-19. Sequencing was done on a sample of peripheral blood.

The nucleotides read TGTGCCAGCAGCGTAGGAGGTACTAGCGGGTGGGATACGCAGTATTTT. Its protein is CASSVGGTSGWDTQYF. Recombination connected TRBV9 to TRBJ2-3, and TRBD2 aligns with 9 junction nucleotides. Taken from cysteine to phenylalanine, the CDR3 has 16 residues. Solely the CDR3 DNA is kept, with 48 bases framed from the first base. Looking up the germline V gene yields CDR1 SGDLS and CDR2 YYNGEE. The germline V and J ends show losses of 0 bases and 6 bases respectively, and no gene match explains 8 bases of the junction.